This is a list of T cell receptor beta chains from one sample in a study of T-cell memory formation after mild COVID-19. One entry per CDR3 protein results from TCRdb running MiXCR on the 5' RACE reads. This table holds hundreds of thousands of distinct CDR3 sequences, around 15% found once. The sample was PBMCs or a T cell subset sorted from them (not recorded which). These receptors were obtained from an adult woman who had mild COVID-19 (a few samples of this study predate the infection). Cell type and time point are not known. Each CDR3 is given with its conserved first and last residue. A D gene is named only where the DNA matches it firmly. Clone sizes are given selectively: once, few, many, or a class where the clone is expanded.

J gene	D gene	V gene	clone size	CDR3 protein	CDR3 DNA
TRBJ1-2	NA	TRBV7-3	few	CASSSGDGSNYGYTF	TGTGCCAGCAGCTCCGGGGACGGATCTAACTATGGCTACACCTTC
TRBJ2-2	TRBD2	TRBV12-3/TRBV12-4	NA	CASTLGLAGVTGELFF	TGTGCCAGCACCTTAGGACTAGCGGGGGTCACCGGGGAGCTGTTTTTT
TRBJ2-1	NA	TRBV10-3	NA	CAISNRDHVGKHEQFF	TGTGCCATCAGTAACCGGGACCACGTGGGGAAACATGAGCAGTTCTTC
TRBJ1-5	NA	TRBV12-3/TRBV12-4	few	CASSLGGASNQPQHF	TGTGCCAGCAGTTTGGGGGGTGCGAGCAATCAGCCCCAGCATTTT
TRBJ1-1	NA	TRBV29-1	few	CSVDGQEGVNTEAFF	TGCAGCGTTGATGGTCAGGAGGGCGTGAACACTGAAGCTTTCTTT
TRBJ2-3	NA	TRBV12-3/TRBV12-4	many	CASSLRMGTDTQYF	TGTGCCAGCAGTTTACGTATGGGCACAGATACGCAGTATTTT
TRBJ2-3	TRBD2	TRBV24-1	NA	CATRETPGGTQYF	TGTGCCACCAGAGAAACCCCGGGAGGTACGCAGTATTTT
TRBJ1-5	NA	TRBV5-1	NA	CASSPGTNSNQPQHF	TGCGCCAGCAGCCCCGGGACGAATAGCAATCAGCCCCAGCATTTT
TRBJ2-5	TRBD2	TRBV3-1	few	CASSQAGLVETQYF	TGTGCCAGCAGCCAAGCCGGACTAGTCGAGACCCAGTACTTC
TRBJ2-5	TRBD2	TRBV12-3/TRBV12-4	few	CASSFRAGGETQYF	TGTGCCAGCAGTTTCAGAGCGGGAGGCGAGACCCAGTACTTC
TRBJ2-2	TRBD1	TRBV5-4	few	CASSPRQGSFGELFF	TGTGCCAGCAGCCCTAGACAGGGTAGCTTCGGGGAGCTGTTTTTT
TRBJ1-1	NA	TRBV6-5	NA	CASSIPGGFEAFF	TGTGCCAGCAGTATCCCGGGGGGCTTTGAAGCTTTCTTT
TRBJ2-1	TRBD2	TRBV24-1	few	CATSFAGEAEQFF	TGTGCCACCAGTTTTGCGGGAGAGGCTGAGCAGTTCTTC